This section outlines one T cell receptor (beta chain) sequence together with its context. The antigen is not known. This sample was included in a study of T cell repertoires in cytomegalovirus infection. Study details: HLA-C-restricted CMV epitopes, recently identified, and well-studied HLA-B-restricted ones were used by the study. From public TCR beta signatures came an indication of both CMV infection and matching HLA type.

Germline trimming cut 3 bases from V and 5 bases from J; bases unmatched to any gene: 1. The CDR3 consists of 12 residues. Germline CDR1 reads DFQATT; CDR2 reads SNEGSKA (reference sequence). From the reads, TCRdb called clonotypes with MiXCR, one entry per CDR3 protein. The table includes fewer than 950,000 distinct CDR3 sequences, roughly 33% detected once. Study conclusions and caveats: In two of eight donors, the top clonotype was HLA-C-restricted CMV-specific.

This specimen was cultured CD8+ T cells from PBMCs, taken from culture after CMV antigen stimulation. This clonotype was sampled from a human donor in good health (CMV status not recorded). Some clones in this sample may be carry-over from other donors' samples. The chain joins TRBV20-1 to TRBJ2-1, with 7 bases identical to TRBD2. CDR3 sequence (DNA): TGCAGTGCTAGGGGACTAAACAATGAGCAGTTCTTC. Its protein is CSARGLNNEQFF.